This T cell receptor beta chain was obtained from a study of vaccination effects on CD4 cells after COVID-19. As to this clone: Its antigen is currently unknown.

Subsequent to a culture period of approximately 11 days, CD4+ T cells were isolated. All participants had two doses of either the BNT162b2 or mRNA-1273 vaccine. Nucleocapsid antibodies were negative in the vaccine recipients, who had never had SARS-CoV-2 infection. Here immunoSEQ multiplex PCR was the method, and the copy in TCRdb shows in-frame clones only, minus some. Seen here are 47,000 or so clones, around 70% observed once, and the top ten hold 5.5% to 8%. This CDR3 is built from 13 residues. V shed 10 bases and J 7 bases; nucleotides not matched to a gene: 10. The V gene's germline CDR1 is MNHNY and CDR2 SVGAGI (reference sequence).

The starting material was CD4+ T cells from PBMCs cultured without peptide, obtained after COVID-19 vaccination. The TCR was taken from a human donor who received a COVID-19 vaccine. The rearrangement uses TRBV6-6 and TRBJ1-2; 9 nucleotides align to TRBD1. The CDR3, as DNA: TGTGCCAACCGGGGACAGGGACAGGGTGGCTACACCTTC. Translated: CANRGQGQGGYTF.